These 14 T cell receptor beta chains originate from one sample sequenced in a study of blood T cell repertoires in COVID-19. Produced via immunoSEQ multiplex PCR; TCRdb's table is partial and in-frame only. The repertoire consists of roughly 250,000 clones, with approximately 90% occurring once and the leading ten covering 6% to 7%. Sequences were obtained from PBMCs or T cells enriched from blood (not recorded which). The source is a woman in her thirties with acute COVID-19.

The CDR3 here is CASRGRTGIFYEQYF. CDR3 coding DNA: TGTGCCAGCCGAGGTCGGACAGGAATATTCTACGAGCAGTACTTC. The chain combines TRBV28 with TRBJ2-7; 7 bases line up with TRBD1. The CDR3 length is 15 residues. The ends lost 8 bases at V and 3 bases at J; junction bases unmatched: 13. The V gene's germline CDR1 is MDHEN and CDR2 SYDVKM. The variable domain in full, with the rest retrieved from reference TRBV28 and TRBJ2-7, is DVKVTQSSRYLVKRTGEKVFLECVQDMDHENMFWYRQDPGLGLRLIYFSYDVKMKEKGDIPEGYSVSREKKERFSLILESASTNQTSMYLCASRGRTGIFYEQYFGPGTRLTVT.

V and J are TRBV19 and TRBJ2-1, with TRBD1 as a possible D gene (5 bases). This CDR3 comprises 14 residues. V was pared by 6 bases and J by 6 bases, with 15 bases between. Per the germline V gene, CDR1 is LNHDA and CDR2 is SQIVND (reference sequence). CDR3 bases: TGTGCCAGTAGGGGTGTCTTAGGGGCCAATGAGCAGTTCTTC. Its translation is CASRGVLGANEQFF.

The gene calls are TRBV4-1 and TRBJ1-2; weak D call: TRBD1 (5 bases). Germline lookup yields CDR1 MGHRA and CDR2 YSYEKL. The CDR3 has 17 amino acids. V was pared by 0 bases and J by 2 bases, with 16 bases between. CDR3 region: CASSQDLGSGLNYGYTF. DNA for the CDR3: TGCGCCAGCAGCCAAGATCTCGGGTCAGGGCTCAACTATGGCTACACCTTC.

This clone showed up just once. CDR3 loop: CASSVLAGDVGELFF. In nucleotides, the CDR3 is TGTGCCAGCAGTGTACTAGCGGGAGATGTCGGGGAGCTGTTTTTT. This chain uses TRBV28 with TRBJ2-2, with TRBD2 identical over 11 bases. CDR1 and CDR2 (germline): MDHEN, SYDVKM. The J segment lost 7 bases and the V segment lost 5 bases, leaving 6 bases of the junction unmatched. CDR3 length: 15 amino acids. Full variable domain (outside the CDR3, taken from reference TRBV28 and TRBJ2-2): DVKVTQSSRYLVKRTGEKVFLECVQDMDHENMFWYRQDPGLGLRLIYFSYDVKMKEKGDIPEGYSVSREKKERFSLILESASTNQTSMYLCASSVLAGDVGELFFGEGSRLTVL.

The rearrangement uses TRBV5-8 and TRBJ1-3, with 8 bases that match TRBD1. Germline lookup yields CDR1 SGHTS and CDR2 YDEGEE. This CDR3 is 18 amino acids long. Germline trimming cut 0 bases from V and 0 bases from J; bases unmatched to any gene: 8. As DNA, the CDR3 is TGTGCCAGCAGCTTGGTTCAGGGGGCGTATAGCTCTGGAAACACCATATATTTT. Its translation is CASSLVQGAYSSGNTIYF.

This clone was seen more than once but under ten times. The genes are TRBV14 and TRBJ2-7, with 10 bases lining up with TRBD2. Germline trimming cut 0 bases from V and 5 bases from J; bases unmatched to any gene: 13. Germline CDR1 reads SGHDN; CDR2 reads FVKESK. CDR3 length equals 18 residues. Here the CDR3 reads CASSQDFRTSGGRDEQYF. CDR3 sequence (DNA): TGTGCCAGCAGCCAAGATTTCAGGACTAGCGGAGGGAGGGACGAGCAGTACTTC.

The chain is built from TRBV4-2 and TRBJ2-3, with 9 bases identical to TRBD2. This CDR3 contains 16 residues. V gave up 0 bases and J gave up 4 bases; unmatched junction bases: 5. From germline, CDR1 is LGHNA and CDR2 YNFKEQ. CDR3: CASSQEPSGVSDTQYF. In DNA form, the CDR3 reads TGTGCCAGCAGCCAAGAGCCTAGCGGGGTTTCAGATACGCAGTATTTT.

The chain couples TRBV4-1 to TRBJ1-3; D is possibly TRBD1 (6 bases). This CDR3 has 15 amino acids. Trimming took 1 base from V and 4 from J, leaving 11 bases between them. CDR1 is MGHRA, CDR2 YSYEKL, per germline. The CDR3 loop is CASSQGRTAGNTIYF. In DNA form, the CDR3 reads TGCGCCAGCAGCCAAGGCCGGACAGCCGGAAACACCATATATTTT.

J is TRBJ2-3 and V is TRBV7-3; 9 nucleotides align to TRBD1. With 4 bases clipped from V and 4 bases from J, the junction kept 6 bases outside the gene matches. The CDR3 covers 15 residues. Per the germline V gene, CDR1 is SGHTA and CDR2 is FQGTGA. In DNA, the CDR3 is TGTGCCAGCAGCTCGGGGACAGGGCAGGCAGATACGCAGTATTTT. Amino acid sequence: CASSSGTGQADTQYF.

V is TRBV7-3 and J is TRBJ2-1; TRBD2 matches 8 bases. Per germline, CDR1 SGHTA and CDR2 FQGTGA. Trimming took 2 bases from V and 4 from J; bases not matched to a gene: 10. The length of the CDR3 is 17 residues. The CDR3 sequence is CASSLSYSGAFYNEQFF. The CDR3 DNA follows: TGTGCCAGCAGCTTATCCTATAGCGGGGCCTTTTACAATGAGCAGTTCTTC.

V and J are TRBV2 and TRBJ2-3; 10 bases are shared with TRBD2. Germline V lookup: CDR1 SNHLY, CDR2 FYNNEI. The CDR3 contains 15 residues. J was trimmed by 5 bases and V by 6 bases; bases with no gene match: 8. This CDR3 is CASRSSGGARDTQYF. The CDR3 nucleotides read TGTGCCAGCAGGTCGAGCGGGGGGGCCAGAGATACGCAGTATTTT. Full variable domain (outside the CDR3, taken from reference TRBV2 and TRBJ2-3): EPEVTQTPSHQVTQMGQEVILRCVPISNHLYFYWYRQILGQKVEFLVSFYNNEISEKSEIFDDQFSVERPDGSNFTLKIRSTKLEDSAMYFCASRSSGGARDTQYFGPGTRLTVL.

The chain recombines TRBV5-1 with TRBJ1-2; TRBD1 matches 10 bases. Germline V gene data show CDR1 as SGHRS and CDR2 as YFSETQ. V was clipped by 4 bases and J by 5 bases; unmatched bases: 5. The length of the CDR3 is 14 residues. For the CDR3, the DNA is TGCGCCAGCAGCCAAGGACAGGGGGGTTATGGCTACACCTTC. Translating gives CASSQGQGGYGYTF.

The chain carries TRBV28 and TRBJ2-3; 9 nucleotides line up with TRBD1. V shed 4 bases, J shed 4 bases, and the junction held 6 bases outside the gene matches. The CDR3 is made up of 15 amino acids. The germline CDR1 and CDR2 sequences are MDHEN and SYDVKM. CDR3 amino acids: CASSSTGTGSDTQYF. CDR3 bases: TGTGCCAGCAGTTCTACCGGGACAGGGTCAGATACGCAGTATTTT.

The chain is built from TRBV11-3 and TRBJ2-7, with 7 nucleotides matching TRBD2. V shed 5 bases and J 4 bases; nucleotides not matched to a gene: 11. From germline, CDR1 is SGHNT and CDR2 YENEEA. This CDR3 has 15 amino acids. The CDR3 DNA is TGTGCCAGCAGCCCCGGGGGGAGCAGCCCTTACGAGCAGTACTTC. It specifies CASSPGGSSPYEQYF. Full variable domain (missing parts from reference TRBV11-3 and TRBJ2-7): EAGVVQSPRYKIIEKKQPVAFWCNPISGHNTLYWYLQNLGQGPELLIRYENEEAVDDSQLPKDRFSAERLKGVDSTLKIQPAELGDSAVYLCASSPGGSSPYEQYFGPGTRLTVT.